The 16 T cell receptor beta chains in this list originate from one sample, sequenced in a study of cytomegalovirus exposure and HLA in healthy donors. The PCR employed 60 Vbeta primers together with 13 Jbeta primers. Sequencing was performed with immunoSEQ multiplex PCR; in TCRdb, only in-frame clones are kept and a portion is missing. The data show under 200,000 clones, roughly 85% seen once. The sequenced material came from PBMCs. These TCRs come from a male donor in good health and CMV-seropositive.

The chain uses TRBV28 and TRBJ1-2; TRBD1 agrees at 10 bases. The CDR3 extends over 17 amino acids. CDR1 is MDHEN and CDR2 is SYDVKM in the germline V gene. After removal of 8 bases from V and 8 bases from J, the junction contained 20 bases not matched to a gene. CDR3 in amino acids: CASVGGWTGGKLGGYTF. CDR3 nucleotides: TGTGCCAGCGTGGGGGGATGGACAGGGGGAAAACTGGGGGGCTACACCTTC.

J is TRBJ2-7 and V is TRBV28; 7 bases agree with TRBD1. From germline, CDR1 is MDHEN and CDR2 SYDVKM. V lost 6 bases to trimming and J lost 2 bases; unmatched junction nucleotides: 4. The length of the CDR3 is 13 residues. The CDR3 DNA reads TGTGCCAGCAGACCGCAGGGGGCCTACGAGCAGTACTTC. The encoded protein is CASRPQGAYEQYF. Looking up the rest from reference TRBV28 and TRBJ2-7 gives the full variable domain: DVKVTQSSRYLVKRTGEKVFLECVQDMDHENMFWYRQDPGLGLRLIYFSYDVKMKEKGDIPEGYSVSREKKERFSLILESASTNQTSMYLCASRPQGAYEQYFGPGTRLTVT.

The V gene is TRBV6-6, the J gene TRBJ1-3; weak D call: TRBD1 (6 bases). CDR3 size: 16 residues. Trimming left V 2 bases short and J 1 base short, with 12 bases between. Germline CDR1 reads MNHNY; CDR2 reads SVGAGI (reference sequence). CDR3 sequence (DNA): TGTGCCAGCAGTTACAGATCCGGGACATCTGGAAACACCATATATTTT. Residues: CASSYRSGTSGNTIYF.

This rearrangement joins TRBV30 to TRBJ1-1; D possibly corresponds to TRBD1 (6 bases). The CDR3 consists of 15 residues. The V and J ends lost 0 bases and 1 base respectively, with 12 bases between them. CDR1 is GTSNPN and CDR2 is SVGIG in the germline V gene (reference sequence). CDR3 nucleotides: TGTGCCTGGAGTGTCCCAGAACAGGGGAACACTGAAGCTTTCTTT. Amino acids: CAWSVPEQGNTEAFF.

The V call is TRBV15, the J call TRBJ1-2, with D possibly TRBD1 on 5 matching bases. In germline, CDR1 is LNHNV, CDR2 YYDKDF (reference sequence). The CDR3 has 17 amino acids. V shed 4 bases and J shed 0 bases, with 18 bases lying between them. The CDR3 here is CATSTGGIWRANYGYTF. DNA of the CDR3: TGTGCCACCAGCACCGGGGGAATCTGGAGGGCTAACTATGGCTACACCTTC. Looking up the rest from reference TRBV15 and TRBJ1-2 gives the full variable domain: DAMVIQNPRYQVTQFGKPVTLSCSQTLNHNVMYWYQQKSSQAPKLLFHYYDKDFNNEADTPDNFQSRRPNTSFCFLDIRSPGLGDTAMYLCATSTGGIWRANYGYTFGSGTRLTVV.

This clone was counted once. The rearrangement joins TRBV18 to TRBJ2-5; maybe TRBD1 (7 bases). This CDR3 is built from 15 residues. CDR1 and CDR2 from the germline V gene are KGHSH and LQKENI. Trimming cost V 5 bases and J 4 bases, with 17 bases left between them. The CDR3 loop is CASSSPGGIRETQYF. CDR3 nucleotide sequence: TGTGCCAGCTCATCCCCAGGGGGGATAAGAGAGACCCAGTACTTC.

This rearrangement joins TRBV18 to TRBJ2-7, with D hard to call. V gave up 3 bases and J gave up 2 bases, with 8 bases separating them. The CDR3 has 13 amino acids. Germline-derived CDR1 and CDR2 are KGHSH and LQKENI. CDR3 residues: CASSPGSTYEQYF. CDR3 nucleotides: TGTGCCAGCTCACCGGGCAGTACCTACGAGCAGTACTTC. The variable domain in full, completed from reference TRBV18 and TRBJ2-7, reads NAGVMQNPRHLVRRRGQEARLRCSPMKGHSHVYWYRQLPEEGLKFMVYLQKENIIDESGMPKERFSAEFPKEGPSILRIQQVVRGDSAAYFCASSPGSTYEQYFGPGTRLTVT.

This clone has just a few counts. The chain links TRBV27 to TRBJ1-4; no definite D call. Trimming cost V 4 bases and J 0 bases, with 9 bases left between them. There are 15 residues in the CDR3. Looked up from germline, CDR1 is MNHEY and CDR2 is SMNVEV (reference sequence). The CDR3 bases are TGTGCCAGCAGTTCCGGGTTGTCAACTAATGAAAAACTGTTTTTT. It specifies CASSSGLSTNEKLFF.

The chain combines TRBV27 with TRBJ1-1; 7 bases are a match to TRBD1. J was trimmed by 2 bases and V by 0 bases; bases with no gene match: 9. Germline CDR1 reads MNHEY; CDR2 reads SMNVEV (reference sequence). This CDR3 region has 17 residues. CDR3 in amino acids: CASSLSIGDSSNTEAFF. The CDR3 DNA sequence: TGTGCCAGCAGTTTATCGATTGGGGACAGCTCCAACACTGAAGCTTTCTTT.

DNA of the CDR3: TGTGCCAGCAGCTTGGAGCGGCCTAGCGGGGGGATTAATACGCAGTATTTT. Translated: CASSLERPSGGINTQYF. The rearrangement uses TRBV5-5 and TRBJ2-3, with 11 nucleotides matching TRBD2. V lost 0 bases, J lost 7 bases, and 10 bases stayed unmatched. Germline CDR1 SGHKS, CDR2 YYEKEE (reference sequence). This CDR3 comprises 17 residues.

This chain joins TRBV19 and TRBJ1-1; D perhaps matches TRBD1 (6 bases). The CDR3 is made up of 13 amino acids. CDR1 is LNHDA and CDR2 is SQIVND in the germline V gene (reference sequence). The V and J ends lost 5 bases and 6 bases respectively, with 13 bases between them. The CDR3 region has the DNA TGTGCCAGTAGTCCATCCTCAGGGGCTGAAGCTTTCTTT. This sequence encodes CASSPSSGAEAFF.

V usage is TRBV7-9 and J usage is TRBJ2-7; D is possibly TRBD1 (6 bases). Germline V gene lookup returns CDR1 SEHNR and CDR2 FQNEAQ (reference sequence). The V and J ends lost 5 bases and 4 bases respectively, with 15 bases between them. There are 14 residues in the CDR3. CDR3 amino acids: CASSARGPKYEQYF. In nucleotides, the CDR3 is TGTGCCAGCAGCGCCAGGGGTCCCAAATACGAGCAGTACTTC.

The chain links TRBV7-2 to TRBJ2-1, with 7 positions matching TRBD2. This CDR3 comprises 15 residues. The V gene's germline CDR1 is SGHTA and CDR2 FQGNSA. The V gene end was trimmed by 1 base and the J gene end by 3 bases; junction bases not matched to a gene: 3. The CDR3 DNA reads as TGTGCCAGCAGCTTAGAAACTAGCGACTACAATGAGCAGTTCTTC. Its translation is CASSLETSDYNEQFF.

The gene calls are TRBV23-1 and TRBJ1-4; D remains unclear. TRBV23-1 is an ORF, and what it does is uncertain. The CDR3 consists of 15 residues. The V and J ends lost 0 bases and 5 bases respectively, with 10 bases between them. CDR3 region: CASSQSAQSNEKLFF. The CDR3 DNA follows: TGCGCCAGCAGTCAATCAGCACAGAGCAATGAAAAACTGTTTTTT.

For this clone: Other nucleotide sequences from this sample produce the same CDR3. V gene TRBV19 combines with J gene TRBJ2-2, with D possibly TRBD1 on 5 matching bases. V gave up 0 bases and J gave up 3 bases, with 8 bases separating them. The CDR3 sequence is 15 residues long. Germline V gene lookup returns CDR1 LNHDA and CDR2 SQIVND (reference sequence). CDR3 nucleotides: TGTGCCAGTAGTATAGAGCAGGGATACACCGGGGAGCTGTTTTTT. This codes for CASSIEQGYTGELFF. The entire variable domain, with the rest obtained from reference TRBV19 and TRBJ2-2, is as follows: DGGITQSPKYLFRKEGQNVTLSCEQNLNHDAMYWYRQDPGQGLRLIYYSQIVNDFQKGDIAEGYSVSREKKESFPLTVTSAQKNPTAFYLCASSIEQGYTGELFFGEGSRLTVL.

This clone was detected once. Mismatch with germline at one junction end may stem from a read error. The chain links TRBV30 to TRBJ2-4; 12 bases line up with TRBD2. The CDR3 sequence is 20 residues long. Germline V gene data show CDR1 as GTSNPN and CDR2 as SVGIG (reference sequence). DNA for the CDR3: TGTGCCTGGAGTGTTAGAATAGGACTAGCGGGGAGACTAGCCAAAAACAGTCAGTACTTC. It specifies CAWSVRIGLAGRLAKNSQYF.